The next 26 T cell receptor beta chains were all read from a single sample in a study of T cells after yellow fever vaccination. TCRdb processed the 5' RACE reads anew with MiXCR; each CDR3 protein has one entry. The sample has tens of thousands of distinct CDR3 sequences; more than 6.5% are singletons. The specimen comprised PBMCs, either bulk or a sorted T-cell subset (CD4+, CD8+, memory, or dextramer-sorted; not recorded which), sampled on the day of the first yellow fever vaccination. These receptors all come from a man between 18 and 35 years old who received the YFV17D yellow fever vaccine.

The V and J genes are TRBV27 and TRBJ2-7; 9 nucleotides align to TRBD2. The germline CDR1 and CDR2 sequences are MNHEY and SMNVEV (reference sequence). This CDR3 is 16 amino acids long. Unmatched junction bases numbered 13, after V lost 6 bases and J lost 4 bases. CDR3 region: CASSLTLSGGKYEQYF. In nucleotides, the CDR3 is TGTGCCAGCAGCCTAACTCTCAGCGGGGGGAAGTACGAGCAGTACTTC.

This clonotype was seen at least ten times. V usage is TRBV4-1 and J usage is TRBJ2-7, with TRBD1 as a possible D gene (6 bases). Germline CDR1 MGHRA, CDR2 YSYEKL. V was trimmed by 4 bases and J by 3 bases, leaving 10 bases between them. The CDR3 is 13 amino acids. DNA for the CDR3: TGCGCCAGCAGCCTTAGGGACATCTACGAGCAGTACGTC. Its translation: CASSLRDIYEQYV.

At least ten counts were recorded for this clonotype. The CDR3 protein is CASSLGTAGTDTQYF. The CDR3 nucleotides read TGTGCCAGCAGCCTCGGGACCGCAGGCACAGATACGCAGTATTTT. The chain couples TRBV5-6 to TRBJ2-3; D may correspond to TRBD1 or TRBD2 (5 bases each). Germline lookup yields CDR1 SGHDT and CDR2 YYEEEE. Trimming shortened V by 4 bases and J by 1 base, and 13 bases separated the two germline ends. This CDR3 spans 15 amino acids.

Points on this clonotype: A much more abundant neighbour one base away suggests this may be a read error. CDR3 region: CSVRKLVYGYTF. For the CDR3, the DNA is TGCAGTGTTAGAAAGTTGGTCTATGGCTACACCTTC. The chain carries TRBV20-1 and TRBJ1-2; no clear D gene. Germline CDR1 and CDR2: DFQATT and SNEGSKA (reference sequence). This CDR3 spans 12 amino acids.

This clonotype was counted ten times or more. The chain uses TRBV18 and TRBJ2-3, with D hard to call. Germline V gene lookup returns CDR1 KGHSH and CDR2 LQKENI. This CDR3 comprises 17 residues. V lost 0 bases to trimming and J lost 1 base, with 14 bases between them. CDR3 in DNA: TGTGCCAGCTCACCACCGGGTGCAGGATCGGGCACAGATACGCAGTATTTT. It is translated as CASSPPGAGSGTDTQYF.

There are many counts of this clonotype. The chain uses TRBV4-2 and TRBJ2-6; unclear D gene. Germline CDR1 is LGHNA and CDR2 is YNFKEQ. The length of the CDR3 is 16 residues. V was pared by 0 bases and J by 0 bases, with 6 bases between. In nucleotides, the CDR3 is TGTGCCAGCAGCCAAGATACCGGCTCTGGGGCCAACGTCCTGACTTTC. This gives the protein CASSQDTGSGANVLTF.

This clonotype appeared a few times. The V and J genes are TRBV27 and TRBJ1-6; D is ambiguous. From germline, CDR1 is MNHEY and CDR2 SMNVEV (reference sequence). This CDR3 is 16 amino acids long. V lost 0 bases to trimming and J lost 8 bases, with 14 bases between them. In DNA, the CDR3 is TGTGCCAGCAGTTTATCCAGGACCTCCCTAGATTCACCCCTCCACTTT. This translates into CASSLSRTSLDSPLHF.

In its sample, this clonotype was seen many times. V and J are TRBV7-9 and TRBJ2-1; TRBD2 matches at 10 bases. There are 15 residues in the CDR3. V was pared by 3 bases and J by 8 bases, with 7 bases of the junction left unmatched. CDR1 SEHNR and CDR2 FQNEAQ come from the germline V gene (reference sequence). DNA of the CDR3: TGTGCCAGCAGCTTGAAGCGGGGGGGCCTCGATGAGCAGTTCTTC. The encoded protein is CASSLKRGGLDEQFF.

This clonotype has ten or more counts. The chain is built from TRBV6-1 and TRBJ2-3; a possible D gene is TRBD1 (6 bases). CDR1 and CDR2 from the germline V gene are MNHNS and SASEGT. V lost 10 bases and J lost 3, with 14 bases in between. This CDR3 has 13 residues. CDR3 loop: CATWGPGTDTQYF. CDR3 nucleotide sequence: TGTGCCACCTGGGGGCCAGGGACAGATACGCAGTATTTT.

Remarks on this clonotype: This sequence may be a read error, since a much larger clone differs from it by one base. This chain links TRBV3-1 with TRBJ1-3; a weak D match, TRBD1 (5 bases). The V gene lost 11 bases and the J gene lost 3 bases, with 14 bases spanning the gap. The V gene's germline CDR1 is LGHDT and CDR2 YNNKEL (reference sequence). This CDR3 contains 13 residues. This CDR3 is CAGAVQGGNTIYF. The CDR3 region has the DNA TGTGCCGGCGCGGTCCAGGGTGGAAACACCATATATTTT. The full variable domain, its missing parts supplied by reference TRBV3-1 and TRBJ1-3, is DTAVSQTPKYLVTQMGNDKSIKCEQNLGHDTMYWYKQDSKKFLKIMFSYNNKELIINETVPNRFSPKSPDKAHLNLHINSLELGDSAVYFCAGAVQGGNTIYFGEGSWLTVV.

This clonotype has at least ten counts. This chain joins TRBV6-5 and TRBJ2-7; D possibly corresponds to TRBD1 (6 bases). The CDR3 is made up of 17 amino acids. The V end lost 0 bases, the J end lost 6 bases, and 21 bases lay between the germline ends. Germline V CDR1 and CDR2: MNHEY, SVGAGI. The CDR3 DNA follows: TGTGCCAGCAGTTACTCGTTTGCACAGGGAATTGGCGGCGAGCAGTACTTC. It translates to CASSYSFAQGIGGEQYF.

The chain links TRBV4-3 to TRBJ1-3; D is undetermined. The germline CDR1 and CDR2 sequences are LGHNA and YSLEER. CDR3 size: 16 residues. V lost 0 bases and J lost 2, with 11 bases in between. This CDR3 reads CASSQERGPAGNTIYF. DNA of the CDR3: TGCGCCAGCAGCCAAGAGCGCGGGCCTGCTGGAAACACCATATATTTT.

There are many counts of this clonotype. The chain combines TRBV7-2 with TRBJ2-3; D ambiguous. The V end lost 5 bases, the J end lost 3 bases, and 12 bases lay between the germline ends. The CDR3 totals 14 residues. Looked up from germline, CDR1 is SGHTA and CDR2 is FQGNSA. In DNA, the CDR3 is TGTGCCAGCAGCCCCGCCGGGCGAACAGATACGCAGTATTTT. This codes for CASSPAGRTDTQYF.

Many counts were recorded for this clonotype. The chain employs TRBV4-3 and TRBJ2-3, with D perhaps TRBD2 (5 bases). The CDR3 has 14 residues. Germline V CDR1 and CDR2: LGHNA, YSLEER. V was shortened by 0 bases and J by 7 bases, with 11 bases between the two germline ends. CDR3 nucleotides: TGCGCCAGCAGCCAAGATCGGGCGGGTTATACGCAGTATTTT. Residues: CASSQDRAGYTQYF.

At least ten counts were recorded for this clonotype. The chain combines TRBV4-3 with TRBJ2-5; 8 bases map to TRBD1. The CDR3 runs to 13 residues. V shed 4 bases, J shed 5 bases, and the junction held 3 bases outside the gene matches. CDR1 LGHNA and CDR2 YSLEER come from the germline V gene. The CDR3 region is CASSPRQGETQYF. For the CDR3, the DNA is TGCGCCAGCAGCCCGAGACAGGGGGAGACCCAGTACTTC.

The table lists this clonotype with many counts. CDR3 protein: CASSLGLDYEQYV. DNA for the CDR3: TGTGCCAGCAGCTTGGGACTTGACTACGAGCAGTACGTC. J is TRBJ2-7 and V is TRBV5-6, with D hard to call. The germline V gene has CDR1 SGHDT and CDR2 YYEEEE. This CDR3 contains 13 residues. Trimming stripped 0 bases from V and 3 bases from J, with 7 bases between.

This clonotype was seen only a few times. The J gene is TRBJ1-2, the V gene TRBV19; D unresolved. V lost 4 bases and J lost 8, with 11 bases in between. Per the germline V gene, CDR1 is LNHDA and CDR2 is SQIVND (reference sequence). This CDR3 has 12 residues. The CDR3 nucleotides read TGTGCCAGTAGTAGGGCAACGTACGGCTACACCTTC. It translates to CASSRATYGYTF. The full variable domain, with the rest looked up from reference TRBV19 and TRBJ1-2, is DGGITQSPKYLFRKEGQNVTLSCEQNLNHDAMYWYRQDPGQGLRLIYYSQIVNDFQKGDIAEGYSVSREKKESFPLTVTSAQKNPTAFYLCASSRATYGYTFGSGTRLTVV.

This clonotype was observed many times. The chain joins TRBV7-2 to TRBJ1-5, with no clear D. Germline values: CDR1 SGHTA, CDR2 FQGNSA. The V gene lost 5 bases and the J gene lost 2 bases, with 13 bases spanning the gap. The CDR3 loop spans 15 amino acids. The DNA of the CDR3 is TGTGCCAGCAGCCCCCAAATGGGAGGCAATCAGCCCCAGCATTTT. It yields the protein CASSPQMGGNQPQHF.

This clonotype was seen ten or more times. The chain couples TRBV12-3 or TRBV12-4 to TRBJ1-3; 8 nucleotides align to TRBD1. CDR3 length: 15 residues. Trimming at V came to 5 bases and at J to 3 bases, leaving 6 bases not matched to a gene. This chain's CDR3 is CASSPGQGNGNTIYF. CDR3 DNA sequence: TGTGCCAGCAGTCCCGGACAGGGTAATGGAAACACCATATATTTT.

This clonotype was seen repeatedly, ten times or more. The chain employs TRBV4-3 and TRBJ1-1; 7 bases map to TRBD1. Trimming took 0 bases from V and 6 from J; bases not matched to a gene: 4. The CDR3 runs 14 residues. The V gene's germline CDR1 is LGHNA and CDR2 YSLEER. The CDR3, as DNA: TGCGCCAGCAGCCAAGACGGCGGACAGGCTGAAGCTTTCTTT. It is translated as CASSQDGGQAEAFF.

This clonotype occurred a few times. In DNA, the CDR3 is TGTGCCAGCAGCGTAGCCGCGGGGGCGATTCAAGAGACCCAGTACTTC. Translating it yields CASSVAAGAIQETQYF. This chain uses TRBV9 with TRBJ2-5, with D possibly TRBD2 on 7 matching bases. Germline V gene lookup returns CDR1 SGDLS and CDR2 YYNGEE. This CDR3 is built from 16 residues. Trimming pared 0 bases from V and 2 bases from J, leaving 14 bases between.

The chain has TRBV5-1 and TRBJ1-4, with D perhaps TRBD1 (5 bases). The CDR3 covers 13 residues. V gave up 0 bases and J gave up 10 bases, with 10 bases separating them. Germline CDR1 and CDR2: SGHRS and YFSETQ. As DNA, the CDR3 is TGCGCCAGCAGCTTGGAGCAGGGAGGAAAACTGTTTTTT. Amino acids: CASSLEQGGKLFF.

This clonotype has a count of ten or more. The J gene is TRBJ1-6, the V gene TRBV6-5, with D perhaps matching TRBD1 (6 bases). The germline V and J ends were trimmed by 5 bases and 6 bases, with 20 bases remaining between them. CDR1 is MNHEY, CDR2 SVGAGI, per germline. The CDR3 spans 17 residues. The CDR3 nucleotides read TGTGCCAGCAGTACCGATCGACAGGCTACTTTTAATTCACCCCTCCACTTT. It codes for CASSTDRQATFNSPLHF.

This clonotype was recorded at least ten times. The chain recombines TRBV4-1 with TRBJ1-6; 9 nucleotides line up with TRBD1. The length of the CDR3 is 16 residues. V lost 1 base to trimming and J lost 8 bases; unmatched junction nucleotides: 6. CDR1 is MGHRA and CDR2 is YSYEKL in the germline V gene. In nucleotides, the CDR3 is TGCGCCAGCAGCCAAGGACAGGGGGAGGTTGATTCACCCCTCCACTTT. As protein: CASSQGQGEVDSPLHF.

The sample holds many counts of this clonotype. The rearrangement links TRBV6-4 to TRBJ2-3; 12 nucleotides line up with TRBD2. With 4 bases clipped from V and 4 bases from J, the junction kept 3 bases outside the gene matches. The CDR3 contains 15 residues. CDR1 and CDR2 from the germline V gene are MRHNA and SNTAGT. Here the CDR3 reads CASSASGGAPDTQYF. Written as DNA, the CDR3 is TGTGCCAGCAGTGCTAGCGGGGGGGCCCCAGATACGCAGTATTTT.

This clonotype appeared many times. V usage is TRBV20-1 and J usage is TRBJ1-6; tentative D call: TRBD1 (5 bases). CDR3 length: 13 residues. Per the germline V gene, CDR1 is DFQATT and CDR2 is SNEGSKA (reference sequence). V was cut by 6 bases and J by 6 bases, with 12 bases left in between. The CDR3 protein is CSANPGSNSPLHF. In nucleotides, the CDR3 is TGCAGTGCGAATCCAGGGAGTAATTCACCCCTCCACTTT.